This entry lists 28 T cell receptor beta chains sequenced from one sample in a study of T-cell memory formation after mild COVID-19. TCRdb itself ran the 5' RACE reads through MiXCR, one entry per CDR3 protein. In the table there are about half a million distinct CDR3 sequences, roughly 20% of which are singletons. The sample consisted of PBMCs or a T cell subset sorted from them (not recorded which). Receptor source: an adult woman who had mild COVID-19 (a few samples of this study predate the infection). Cell type and time point are not known.

In its sample, this clonotype was seen a few times. The V gene is TRBV10-3, the J gene TRBJ2-1, with D perhaps matching TRBD2 (5 bases). Germline V gene sequence: CDR1 ENHRY, CDR2 SYGVKD. This CDR3 contains 14 residues. Trimming stripped 6 bases from V and 3 bases from J, with 12 bases between. This CDR3 reads CAISPAANYNEQFF. The CDR3 DNA sequence: TGTGCCATCAGCCCAGCGGCCAACTACAATGAGCAGTTCTTC.

The rearrangement links TRBV3-1 to TRBJ1-2, with 10 bases aligning to TRBD1. V was pared by 4 bases and J by 8 bases, with 7 bases of the junction left unmatched. This CDR3 comprises 14 residues. Per germline, CDR1 LGHDT and CDR2 YNNKEL (reference sequence). CDR3 loop: CASSPDRGLSGYTF. Here the CDR3 DNA reads TGTGCCAGCAGCCCCGACAGGGGGCTAAGCGGCTACACCTTC.

This clonotype was recorded many times. The V call is TRBV28, the J call TRBJ2-7; TRBD2 agrees at 11 bases. The CDR3 is 14 residues long. The J segment lost 2 bases and the V segment lost 3 bases, leaving 0 bases of the junction unmatched. CDR1 is MDHEN and CDR2 is SYDVKM in the germline V gene. CDR3 DNA: TGTGCCAGCAGTTTTAGCGGGAGGGCCTACGAGCAGTACTTC. The encoded protein is CASSFSGRAYEQYF.

V gene TRBV11-3 combines with J gene TRBJ2-1; the D is unclear. This CDR3 has 14 residues. Germline values: CDR1 SGHNT, CDR2 YENEEA. The V end lost 5 bases, the J end lost 4 bases, and 12 bases lay between the germline ends. CDR3 residues: CASSPRSRYNEQFF. CDR3 nucleotides: TGTGCCAGCAGCCCCCGGTCTAGGTACAATGAGCAGTTCTTC.

The rearrangement joins TRBV20-1 to TRBJ1-5; 8 positions match TRBD1. CDR1 is DFQATT, CDR2 SNEGSKA, per germline (reference sequence). The CDR3 is made up of 15 amino acids. V lost 6 bases to trimming and J lost 1 base; unmatched junction nucleotides: 8. CDR3 protein: CSAGGQGWSNQPQHF. Here the CDR3 DNA reads TGCAGTGCGGGAGGACAGGGTTGGAGCAATCAGCCCCAGCATTTT.

This clonotype has more than one count but fewer than ten. This CDR3 reads CASSLGQVDSPLHF. In DNA form, the CDR3 reads TGTGCCAGCAGCTTGGGACAGGTTGATTCACCCCTCCACTTT. The V call is TRBV5-4, the J call TRBJ1-6, with D perhaps matching TRBD1 (6 bases). The germline gives CDR1 SGHNT, CDR2 YYREEE (reference sequence). The V gene lost 0 bases and the J gene lost 8 bases, with 9 bases spanning the gap. The CDR3 consists of 14 residues.

The rearrangement links TRBV7-3 to TRBJ2-3; TRBD2 is a possible D gene (5 bases). The CDR3 sequence is 12 residues long. The V gene's germline CDR1 is SGHTA and CDR2 FQGTGA. V lost 5 bases and J lost 8, with 11 bases in between. The CDR3 reads CASSVPAGTQYF. CDR3 sequence (DNA): TGTGCCAGCAGCGTCCCTGCGGGTACGCAGTATTTT.

The chain couples TRBV7-2 to TRBJ1-1, with D tentatively TRBD1 (6 bases). Germline CDR1 and CDR2: SGHTA and FQGNSA. The CDR3 spans 13 residues. V lost 3 bases to trimming and J lost 10 bases, with 15 bases between them. The CDR3 DNA is TGTGCCAGCAGCTTCTACGCATCAGGGGCAGCTTTCTTT. Translation: CASSFYASGAAFF.

The chain combines TRBV27 with TRBJ2-7; D remains unclear. From germline, CDR1 is MNHEY and CDR2 SMNVEV (reference sequence). The CDR3 totals 14 residues. With 5 bases removed from V and 3 bases from J, the gap between germline ends came to 14 bases. The CDR3 loop reads CASSPNLVHYEQYF. CDR3 DNA sequence: TGTGCCAGCAGTCCCAACCTCGTCCACTACGAGCAGTACTTC.

The chain links TRBV7-9 to TRBJ1-2; no clear D. In germline, CDR1 is SEHNR, CDR2 FQNEAQ (reference sequence). V was pared by 5 bases and J by 4 bases, with 14 bases between. The CDR3 is 14 residues long. The CDR3 here is CASSQGRDSYGYTF. As DNA, the CDR3 is TGTGCCAGCAGCCAAGGACGGGATTCCTATGGCTACACCTTC.

CDR3 sequence: CASSEGYRGYIQYF. CDR3 sequence (DNA): TGTGCCAGCAGTGAAGGGTACCGGGGGTACATTCAGTACTTC. The chain combines TRBV2 with TRBJ2-4; maybe TRBD2 (6 bases). The length of the CDR3 is 14 residues. V was pared by 1 base and J by 8 bases, with 12 bases between. Germline-derived CDR1 and CDR2 are SNHLY and FYNNEI. The full variable domain, in which reference TRBV2 and TRBJ2-4 provide the parts outside the CDR3, is EPEVTQTPSHQVTQMGQEVILRCVPISNHLYFYWYRQILGQKVEFLVSFYNNEISEKSEIFDDQFSVERPDGSNFTLKIRSTKLEDSAMYFCASSEGYRGYIQYFGAGTRLSVL.

This clonotype has a handful of counts. The chain is built from TRBV10-3 and TRBJ2-7, with D unclear. The ends were cut back, 4 bases at V and 4 bases at J, with 11 bases in the middle. CDR3 length equals 13 residues. Looked up from germline, CDR1 is ENHRY and CDR2 is SYGVKD. For the CDR3, the DNA is TGTGCCATCAGTGGCGTAGACGGGTACGAGCAGTACTTC. Protein sequence: CAISGVDGYEQYF.

This clonotype was observed a few times. The rearrangement joins TRBV20-1 to TRBJ2-1, with 9 bases identical to TRBD2. The CDR3 runs 13 residues. V was clipped by 8 bases and J by 8 bases; unmatched bases: 10. CDR1 is DFQATT, CDR2 SNEGSKA, per germline (reference sequence). The CDR3 DNA follows: TGCAGTCCCCCCGGGCGGGAGGGGCATGAGCAGTTCTTC. This gives the protein CSPPGREGHEQFF.

The V and J genes are TRBV9 and TRBJ1-1; D not certain. CDR1 is SGDLS, CDR2 YYNGEE, per germline. The V end lost 4 bases, the J end lost 6 bases, and 7 bases lay between the germline ends. This CDR3 spans 11 amino acids. The CDR3 sequence: CASSPWPEAFF. Written as DNA, the CDR3 is TGTGCCAGCAGCCCCTGGCCTGAAGCTTTCTTT. The complete variable domain, with remaining parts taken from reference TRBV9 and TRBJ1-1, reads DSGVTQTPKHLITATGQRVTLRCSPRSGDLSVYWYQQSLDQGLQFLIQYYNGEERAKGNILERFSAQQFPDLHSELNLSSLELGDSALYFCASSPWPEAFFGQGTRLTVV.

This chain uses TRBV6-5 with TRBJ2-1; the D is unclear. This CDR3 spans 14 amino acids. The germline gives CDR1 MNHEY, CDR2 SVGAGI. Trimming took off 0 bases at V and 8 bases at J, with 11 bases between the two ends. The CDR3 DNA reads TGTGCCAGCAGTTACTCGTTCAAGGGCCATGAGCAGTTCTTC. This translates into CASSYSFKGHEQFF.

The chain carries TRBV24-1 and TRBJ2-1, with D uncertain. The CDR3 is made up of 15 amino acids. Germline CDR1 is KGHDR and CDR2 is SFDVKD. Trimming left V 4 bases short and J 9 bases short, with 18 bases between. The DNA for the CDR3 is TGTGCCACCAGTGACGCCGCCGGAGCTAGAGGTGAGCAGTTCTTC. Translating it yields CATSDAAGARGEQFF.

This rearrangement joins TRBV7-9 to TRBJ2-5, with 7 bases identical to TRBD2. The CDR3 is made up of 15 amino acids. The V gene's germline CDR1 is SEHNR and CDR2 FQNEAQ (reference sequence). V shed 5 bases, J shed 5 bases, and the junction held 11 bases outside the gene matches. The CDR3 DNA is TGTGCCAGCAGCCCGGCTAGCGGCCCTCGGGAGACCCAGTACTTC. Translated, it gives CASSPASGPRETQYF.

This chain connects TRBV7-9 to TRBJ1-4, with D perhaps matching TRBD1 (6 bases). The CDR3 consists of 14 residues. Germline V gives CDR1 SEHNR, CDR2 FQNEAQ (reference sequence). V lost 5 bases and J 7 bases, leaving 14 bases between the germline ends. The CDR3: CASSPRGLSEKLFF. CDR3 coding DNA: TGTGCCAGCAGCCCTAGGGGGTTGAGTGAAAAACTGTTTTTT.

The gene calls are TRBV10-3 and TRBJ1-5; D perhaps matches TRBD1 (5 bases). This CDR3 is 15 amino acids long. V was cut by 0 bases and J by 4 bases, with 10 bases left in between. Germline V gene lookup returns CDR1 ENHRY and CDR2 SYGVKD. Written as DNA, the CDR3 is TGTGCCATCAGTGAGTCTGTCCAGGGTAATCAGCCCCAGCATTTT. Translation: CAISESVQGNQPQHF.

The V and J genes are TRBV9 and TRBJ2-7; 8 positions agree with TRBD1. V trimming: 4 bases; J trimming: 0 bases; junction bases outside the gene matches: 6. CDR1 is SGDLS and CDR2 is YYNGEE in the germline V gene. The CDR3 is made up of 15 amino acids. The CDR3: CASSRTGTSSYEQYF. The CDR3 DNA is TGTGCCAGCAGCCGGACAGGGACGAGCTCCTACGAGCAGTACTTC.

This clonotype was detected a few times. The chain recombines TRBV29-1 with TRBJ1-3, with 10 nucleotides matching TRBD1. This CDR3 region has 14 residues. V dropped 4 bases and J dropped 0; count of bases not matched to a gene: 0. CDR1 SQVTM and CDR2 ANQGSEA come from the germline V gene. CDR3 sequence (DNA): TGCAGCGTTGGGACAGGGGGCTCTGGAAACACCATATATTTT. Its protein product is CSVGTGGSGNTIYF. The full variable domain, completed using reference TRBV29-1 and TRBJ1-3, is SAVISQKPSRDICQRGTSLTIQCQVDSQVTMMFWYRQQPGQSLTLIATANQGSEATYESGFVIDKFPISRPNLTFSTLTVSNMSPEDSSIYLCSVGTGGSGNTIYFGEGSWLTVV.

In this sample, this clonotype turned up many times. Written as DNA, the CDR3 is TGTGCCAGCAGCTTAACCCCCCAGGTCACCGGGGAGCTGTTTTTT. Protein product: CASSLTPQVTGELFF. The rearrangement links TRBV7-2 to TRBJ2-2; unclear D gene. There are 15 residues in the CDR3. Between the trimmed V and J ends, which lost 2 bases and 4 bases, there was a span of 11 bases. Germline assignment: CDR1 SGHTA and CDR2 FQGNSA.

The DNA of the CDR3 is TGCGCCAGCAGCGCACGGGACGGCGGGTACGAGCAGTACTTC. Its protein is CASSARDGGYEQYF. V usage is TRBV5-1 and J usage is TRBJ2-7, with D possibly called TRBD1 or TRBD2 (5 bases each). In germline, CDR1 is SGHRS, CDR2 YFSETQ. The ends were cut back, 4 bases at V and 4 bases at J, with 15 bases in the middle. The CDR3 contains 14 residues.

The table lists this clonotype with a few counts. This rearrangement joins TRBV18 to TRBJ2-7; D uncertain. V lost 5 bases, J lost 3 bases, and 14 bases lay in between. Germline lookup yields CDR1 KGHSH and CDR2 LQKENI. The CDR3 is 14 amino acids. The CDR3 nucleotides read TGTGCCAGCTCAACCGAGAGGTTGAGCTACGAGCAGTACTTC. It translates to CASSTERLSYEQYF.

This chain uses TRBV19 with TRBJ1-1; D is perhaps TRBD1 (6 bases). Between the trimmed V and J ends, which lost 3 bases and 10 bases, there was a span of 15 bases. Germline V gene data show CDR1 as LNHDA and CDR2 as SQIVND (reference sequence). The CDR3 runs 13 residues. CDR3 region: CASSMERGSGAFF. In DNA, the CDR3 is TGTGCCAGTAGTATGGAAAGGGGGAGTGGAGCTTTCTTT.

The gene calls are TRBV5-5 and TRBJ2-5; D is unresolved. The germline V gene encodes CDR1 SGHKS and CDR2 YYEKEE (reference sequence). This CDR3 spans 14 amino acids. Trimming shortened V by 4 bases and J by 0 bases, and 10 bases separated the two germline ends. The CDR3 DNA follows: TGTGCCAGCAGCCCCCGCGACGACCAAGAGACCCAGTACTTC. It encodes CASSPRDDQETQYF.

This clonotype was seen a few times. J is TRBJ2-7 and V is TRBV30; 10 bases are shared with TRBD2. The V gene's germline CDR1 is GTSNPN and CDR2 SVGIG (reference sequence). The CDR3 is 14 amino acids. With V trimmed by 3 bases and J by 7 bases, 9 bases remained unmatched. This chain's CDR3 is CAWSQREGGEEQYF. The DNA for the CDR3 is TGTGCCTGGAGCCAGCGGGAGGGAGGAGAAGAGCAGTACTTC.

This clonotype appeared a few times. The chain has TRBV9 and TRBJ2-5, with 7 nucleotides matching TRBD2. V shed 3 bases, J shed 5 bases, and the junction held 7 bases outside the gene matches. The CDR3 covers 14 residues. Germline CDR1 is SGDLS and CDR2 is YYNGEE. This chain's CDR3 is CASSASGAGETQYF. The CDR3 DNA follows: TGTGCCAGCAGCGCCAGCGGGGCAGGGGAGACCCAGTACTTC.